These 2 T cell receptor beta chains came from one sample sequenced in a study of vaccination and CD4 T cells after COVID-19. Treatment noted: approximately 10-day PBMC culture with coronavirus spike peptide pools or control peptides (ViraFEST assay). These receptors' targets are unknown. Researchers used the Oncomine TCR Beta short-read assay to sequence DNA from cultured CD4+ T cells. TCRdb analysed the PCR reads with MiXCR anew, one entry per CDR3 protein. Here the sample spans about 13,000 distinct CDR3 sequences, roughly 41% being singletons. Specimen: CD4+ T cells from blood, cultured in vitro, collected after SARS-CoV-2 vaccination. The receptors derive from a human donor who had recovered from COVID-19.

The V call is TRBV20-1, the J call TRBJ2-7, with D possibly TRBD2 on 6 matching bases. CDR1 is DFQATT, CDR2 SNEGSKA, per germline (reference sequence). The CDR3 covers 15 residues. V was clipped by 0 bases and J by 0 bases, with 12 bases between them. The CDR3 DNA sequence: TGCAGTGCTAGAGATGTAACTAGCAGCTCCTACGAGCAGTACTTC. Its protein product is CSARDVTSSSYEQYF.

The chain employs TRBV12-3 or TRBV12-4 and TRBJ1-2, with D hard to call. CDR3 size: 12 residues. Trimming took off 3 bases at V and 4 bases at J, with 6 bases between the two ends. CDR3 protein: CASSFIGYGYTF. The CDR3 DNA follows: TGTGCCAGCAGTTTCATAGGCTATGGCTACACCTTC.